Below, 10 T cell receptor beta chains from the same sample are listed, as sequenced in a study of T-cell reconstitution after alpha-beta-depleted transplantation in children. Unique molecular identifiers tagged the TCRbeta library. TCRdb reprocessed the PCR reads via MiXCR and lists one record per CDR3 protein. This table holds approximately 340,000 distinct CDR3 sequences, 10% found once. The sequencing used PBMCs from the stem cell graft donor, collected from the stem cell graft. These receptors were taken from a human donor who donated a stem cell graft to a child with acute lymphoblastic leukemia.

The V and J genes are TRBV29-1 and TRBJ2-7, with D unresolved. V shed 4 bases and J shed 4 bases, with 11 bases lying between them. The CDR3 is 12 amino acids. CDR1 is SQVTM and CDR2 is ANQGSEA in the germline V gene. The CDR3, as DNA: TGCAGCGTTGGGGGTTTTGGGTACGAGCAGTACTTC. Translated: CSVGGFGYEQYF.

The rearrangement links TRBV5-1 to TRBJ2-3, with 10 bases aligning to TRBD2. The CDR3 runs 17 residues. The V gene end was trimmed by 4 bases and the J gene end by 0 bases; junction bases not matched to a gene: 8. CDR1 is SGHRS, CDR2 YFSETQ, per germline. This CDR3 reads CASSLRTSGASTDTQYF. CDR3 in DNA: TGCGCCAGCAGCCTGAGGACTAGCGGAGCTAGCACAGATACGCAGTATTTT.

The genes are TRBV20-1 and TRBJ1-5; no firm D call. V lost 5 bases and J 2 bases, leaving 10 bases between the germline ends. The CDR3 is 13 residues long. Germline loops: CDR1 DFQATT, CDR2 SNEGSKA (reference sequence). The CDR3 DNA sequence: TGCAGTGCTCAAAGGGTGGGCAATCAGCCCCAGCATTTT. Its translation is CSAQRVGNQPQHF.

V usage is TRBV7-2 and J usage is TRBJ2-1; D may be TRBD2 (6 bases). CDR1 is SGHTA and CDR2 is FQGNSA in the germline V gene. Trimming cost V 5 bases and J 0 bases, with 17 bases left between them. The CDR3 contains 17 residues. The CDR3 region is CASSTSGLASSYNEQFF. The CDR3 nucleotides read TGTGCCAGCAGCACCAGCGGGCTTGCTAGCTCCTACAATGAGCAGTTCTTC.

J is TRBJ1-5 and V is TRBV9; 9 bases align to TRBD1. Germline CDR1 is SGDLS and CDR2 is YYNGEE. The ends lost 4 bases at V and 7 bases at J; junction bases unmatched: 9. This CDR3 region has 15 residues. The CDR3, as DNA: TGTGCCAGCAGCTTATCCGGGACAGGGTTACAGCCCCAGCATTTT. It translates to CASSLSGTGLQPQHF.

This clonotype has at least ten counts. The rearrangement uses TRBV5-1 and TRBJ2-7, with 15 bases identical to TRBD2. J gave up 0 bases and V 3 bases, and 4 bases lay outside the gene matches. CDR1 and CDR2 from the germline V gene are SGHRS and YFSETQ. The CDR3 is 17 residues long. CDR3 sequence: CASSWGTSGRSSYEQYF. The CDR3 DNA is TGCGCCAGCAGCTGGGGGACTAGCGGGAGGAGCTCCTACGAGCAGTACTTC. Based on the CDR3 plus reference TRBV5-1 and TRBJ2-7, the full variable domain is KAGVTQTPRYLIKTRGQQVTLSCSPISGHRSVSWYQQTPGQGLQFLFEYFSETQRNKGNFPGRFSGRQFSNSRSEMNVSTLELGDSALYLCASSWGTSGRSSYEQYFGPGTRLTVT.

This clonotype was recorded many times. The chain combines TRBV10-2 with TRBJ2-1; TRBD2 aligns across 7 bases. Germline-derived CDR1 and CDR2 are WSHSY and SAAADI. The CDR3 consists of 15 residues. The V gene end was trimmed by 3 bases and the J gene end by 4 bases; junction bases not matched to a gene: 6. Written as DNA, the CDR3 is TGCGCCAGCAGTGAATTAGCGGGTATTTACAATGAGCAGTTCTTC. It is translated as CASSELAGIYNEQFF.

This clonotype has just a few counts. The chain couples TRBV7-9 to TRBJ1-5; no firm D call. The length of the CDR3 is 11 residues. Germline assignment: CDR1 SEHNR and CDR2 FQNEAQ (reference sequence). V lost 9 bases, J lost 7 bases, and 10 bases lay in between. The CDR3 DNA is TGTGCCAGTTTCCTGACCCAGCCCCAGCATTTT. It yields the protein CASFLTQPQHF.

The CDR3 is CSAKTGTSGIDEQYF. For the CDR3, the DNA is TGCAGTGCTAAAACCGGGACTAGCGGGATAGACGAGCAGTACTTC. The V gene is TRBV20-1, the J gene TRBJ2-7; 13 bases map to TRBD2. V shed 4 bases, J shed 5 bases, and the junction held 8 bases outside the gene matches. Germline CDR1 is DFQATT and CDR2 is SNEGSKA (reference sequence). The CDR3 covers 15 residues.

This clonotype was counted between two and nine times. The CDR3 loop is CASSLVGGPGNNSPLHF. The CDR3, as DNA: TGTGCCAGCAGCTTAGTCGGGGGACCGGGTAATAATTCACCCCTCCACTTT. V is TRBV7-2 and J is TRBJ1-6, with D possibly being TRBD1 (5 bases). The CDR3 extends over 17 amino acids. Trimming removed 1 base at V and 5 bases at J, with 15 bases between. Germline V gives CDR1 SGHTA, CDR2 FQGNSA.